The clone carrying this T cell receptor (beta chain) appeared a single time. The entry originates in a study of blood T cell repertoires in COVID-19. V dropped 7 bases and J dropped 7; count of bases not matched to a gene: 16. The CDR3 consists of 15 residues. The germline V gene encodes CDR1 MDHEN and CDR2 SYDVKM. The assay was immunoSEQ multiplex PCR, and TCRdb's table has in-frame clones only and misses some. The data hold 250,000 to 400,000 clones, with 88% observed a single time. The chain employs TRBV28 and TRBJ2-7; 7 nucleotides line up with TRBD2. The sequenced sample consisted of peripheral blood. This TCR derives from a woman aged 25 to 39 with COVID-19, enrolled during active disease. The CDR3 DNA reads as TGTGCCAGCACCTCCCGGGCCGAGAGGGGAGGGGAGCAGTACGTC. Encoded protein: CASTSRAERGGEQYV.